The 16 T cell receptor beta chains listed next were all sequenced from one sample in a study of shared clonotypes between healthy human individuals. Some clones are missing from TCRdb's copy, which holds only in-frame ones; the method was immunoSEQ multiplex PCR. The table includes fewer than 3 million clones, roughly 90% detected once. Sequencing was carried out using naive CD4+ T cells from PBMCs. Subset in this sample: CD45RA+ positively selected. Source of these receptors: a man in his late teens or twenties in good health. Some clones in this sample may be carry-over from other donors' samples.

With respect to this clone: At the DNA level, this CDR3 is encoded by other sequences in the same sample as well. CDR3 residues: CASSRTGSYGYTF. The CDR3 DNA reads TGTGCCAGCAGCCGTACAGGCAGCTATGGCTACACCTTC. The rearrangement uses TRBV7-2 and TRBJ1-2; D is possibly TRBD1 (5 bases). The germline V and J ends were trimmed by 5 bases and 4 bases, with 11 bases remaining between them. Per germline, CDR1 SGHTA and CDR2 FQGNSA. The CDR3 is 13 amino acids. The whole variable domain, filled in from reference TRBV7-2 and TRBJ1-2, reads GAGVSQSPSNKVTEKGKDVELRCDPISGHTALYWYRQSLGQGLEFLIYFQGNSAPDKSGLPSDRFSAERTGGSVSTLTIQRTQQEDSAVYLCASSRTGSYGYTFGSGTRLTVV.

The table lists this clone with a few counts. The rearrangement links TRBV2 to TRBJ1-5; possible D gene TRBD1, 5 bases. Germline-derived CDR1 and CDR2 are SNHLY and FYNNEI. Trimming stripped 3 bases from V and 6 bases from J, with 12 bases between. CDR3 length: 14 amino acids. The CDR3 sequence: CASSDKQGGQPQHF. CDR3 DNA: TGTGCCAGCAGTGATAAGCAGGGAGGTCAGCCCCAGCATTTT.

The rearrangement links TRBV21-1 to TRBJ1-1; TRBD1, as called in the table, went unchecked against the DNA. TRBV21-1 is given as a pseudogene. This CDR3 has 12 residues. This CDR3 reads CASSKGAEGAFF. CDR3 DNA sequence: TGTGCCAGCAGCAAGGGGGCCGAGGGAGCTTTCTTT.

The rearrangement joins TRBV28 to TRBJ1-2; D ambiguous. Trimming cost V 5 bases and J 5 bases, with 21 bases left between them. The CDR3 runs to 16 residues. Germline loops: CDR1 MDHEN, CDR2 SYDVKM. The CDR3 is CASSHSLSLRLYGYTF. The DNA of the CDR3 is TGTGCCAGCAGTCATTCTCTCAGTCTACGATTGTATGGCTACACCTTC.

This rearrangement joins TRBV7-8 to TRBJ1-3, with no clear D. Deletions cut 2 bases from V and 0 bases from J, with 5 bases between. Germline CDR1 and CDR2: SGHVS and FQNEAQ. CDR3 length equals 14 residues. CDR3 nucleotides: TGTGCCAGCAGCTTATGGGACTCTGGAAACACCATATATTTT. This sequence encodes CASSLWDSGNTIYF.

The chain carries TRBV28 and TRBJ1-4; TRBD1 agrees at 10 bases. V dropped 3 bases and J dropped 8; count of bases not matched to a gene: 6. The CDR3 contains 15 residues. Germline CDR1 reads MDHEN; CDR2 reads SYDVKM. The CDR3 spells CASSLGQGRGEKLFF. CDR3 DNA: TGTGCCAGCAGTTTGGGACAGGGGCGTGGGGAAAAACTGTTTTTT.

The chain is built from TRBV5-4 and TRBJ2-3; no definite D call. Germline V gene lookup returns CDR1 SGHNT and CDR2 YYREEE (reference sequence). The ends were cut back, 5 bases at V and 1 base at J, with 14 bases in the middle. CDR3 length equals 15 residues. CDR3 nucleotides: TGTGCCAGCAGTTCGGGCGTAACTCGCACAGATACGCAGTATTTT. Residues: CASSSGVTRTDTQYF.

The chain uses TRBV4-2 and TRBJ2-7; D is uncertain. CDR3 length equals 12 residues. Germline V lookup: CDR1 LGHNA, CDR2 YNFKEQ. V was clipped by 0 bases and J by 9 bases, with 9 bases between them. CDR3 nucleotide sequence: TGTGCCAGCAGCCAAGATTGGGCAGTGCAGTACTTC. Translating gives CASSQDWAVQYF.

This chain joins TRBV9 and TRBJ2-2; D gene uncertain. Germline CDR1 and CDR2: SGDLS and YYNGEE. Trimming took off 2 bases at V and 2 bases at J, with 13 bases between the two ends. The CDR3 spans 16 residues. CDR3 nucleotides: TGTGCCAGCAGCGTGGTCGGCGCCTTCAACACCGGGGAGCTGTTTTTT. This translates into CASSVVGAFNTGELFF.

This clone came up once. The chain carries TRBV30 and TRBJ1-2; maybe TRBD1 (5 bases). The CDR3 has 18 residues. V lost 8 bases to trimming and J lost 4 bases, with 32 bases between them. Germline assignment: CDR1 GTSNPN and CDR2 SVGIG (reference sequence). For the CDR3, the DNA is TGTGCCGGACAACGCTCAGGGTCGTTTGGCTTTGGGGGCTATGGCTACACCTTC. The encoded protein is CAGQRSGSFGFGGYGYTF.

J is TRBJ1-5 and V is TRBV18; 9 bases are a match to TRBD1. V lost 2 bases to trimming and J lost 5 bases; unmatched junction nucleotides: 7. CDR1 and CDR2 from the germline V gene are KGHSH and LQKENI. CDR3 length: 16 amino acids. The CDR3 coding sequence is TGTGCCAGCTCACCATATCAAACAGGGGGCGATCAGCCCCAGCATTTT. This codes for CASSPYQTGGDQPQHF.

The chain recombines TRBV27 with TRBJ2-1; 7 bases are shared with TRBD1. The J segment lost 0 bases and the V segment lost 8 bases, leaving 10 bases of the junction unmatched. Germline V lookup: CDR1 MNHEY, CDR2 SMNVEV (reference sequence). The length of the CDR3 is 16 residues. CDR3: CASHPGQAPSYNEQFF. CDR3 in DNA: TGTGCCAGCCACCCCGGACAGGCACCCTCCTACAATGAGCAGTTCTTC.

V and J are TRBV28 and TRBJ2-2; 9 bases line up with TRBD2. The V and J ends lost 8 bases and 6 bases, in that order; junction bases with no gene match: 7. Germline values: CDR1 MDHEN, CDR2 SYDVKM. The CDR3 extends over 14 amino acids. CDR3 bases: TGTGCCAGCCGGGCGGGAGGGCCTTCCGGGGAGCTGTTTTTT. It specifies CASRAGGPSGELFF.

V gene TRBV7-3 combines with J gene TRBJ2-1; D possibly corresponds to TRBD2 (5 bases). The CDR3 loop spans 17 amino acids. The V end was cut by 5 bases, the J end by 0 bases, with 17 bases between. CDR1 and CDR2 (germline): SGHTA, FQGTGA. The chain's CDR3 is CASSPYGQRSSYNEQFF. CDR3 in DNA: TGTGCCAGCAGCCCATACGGCCAGCGGAGCTCCTACAATGAGCAGTTCTTC.

The chain employs TRBV7-9 and TRBJ2-7; possible D gene TRBD1, 5 bases. The length of the CDR3 is 15 residues. Germline loops: CDR1 SEHNR, CDR2 FQNEAQ (reference sequence). V was shortened by 5 bases and J by 3 bases, with 17 bases between the two germline ends. The chain's CDR3 is CASSRGQPYYYEQYF. The CDR3, as DNA: TGTGCCAGCAGCAGAGGACAACCGTATTACTACGAGCAGTACTTC.

This rearrangement joins TRBV6-7 to TRBJ1-3; D perhaps matches TRBD1 (6 bases). TRBV6-7 is placed among ORFs of uncertain function. V was trimmed by 5 bases and J by 4 bases, leaving 12 bases between them. This CDR3 spans 14 amino acids. The CDR3 nucleotides read TGTGCCAGCAGTCCGGGGGGGGCAGGAAACACCATATATTTT. This encodes CASSPGGAGNTIYF.